Sequencing of this TCR beta chain was carried out in a study of blood T cell repertoires in COVID-19. The overall study: Acute and convalescent COVID-19 samples came from the United States, Italy and Spain. The analysed material was cDNA or gDNA that came from T cells, B-cell-depleted T cells, or PBMCs.

Source study methods: Researchers report that nucleated cell counts were estimated from reference gene primer amplification. TCRdb's copy holds only in-frame clones and misses some; the assay was immunoSEQ multiplex PCR. The V and J calls and clone size were taken over from that table, and D and trimming were inferred from the DNA. This table has 250,000 or so clones, 89% appearing once. This clone was counted a few times. Trimming removed 5 bases from V and 6 bases from J, with 22 bases in between. Germline CDR1 and CDR2: MGHRA and YSYEKL. There are 16 residues in the CDR3. The clonotype originates from a woman in her thirties or forties who had recovered from COVID-19. Sequencing input: peripheral blood. The chain combines TRBV4-1 with TRBJ1-2, with a possible D match to TRBD1 (5 bases). As DNA, the CDR3 is TGCGCCAGCAGCGGATTCGGAAAGGGGTTATCCAATGGCTACACCTTC. Protein product: CASSGFGKGLSNGYTF.